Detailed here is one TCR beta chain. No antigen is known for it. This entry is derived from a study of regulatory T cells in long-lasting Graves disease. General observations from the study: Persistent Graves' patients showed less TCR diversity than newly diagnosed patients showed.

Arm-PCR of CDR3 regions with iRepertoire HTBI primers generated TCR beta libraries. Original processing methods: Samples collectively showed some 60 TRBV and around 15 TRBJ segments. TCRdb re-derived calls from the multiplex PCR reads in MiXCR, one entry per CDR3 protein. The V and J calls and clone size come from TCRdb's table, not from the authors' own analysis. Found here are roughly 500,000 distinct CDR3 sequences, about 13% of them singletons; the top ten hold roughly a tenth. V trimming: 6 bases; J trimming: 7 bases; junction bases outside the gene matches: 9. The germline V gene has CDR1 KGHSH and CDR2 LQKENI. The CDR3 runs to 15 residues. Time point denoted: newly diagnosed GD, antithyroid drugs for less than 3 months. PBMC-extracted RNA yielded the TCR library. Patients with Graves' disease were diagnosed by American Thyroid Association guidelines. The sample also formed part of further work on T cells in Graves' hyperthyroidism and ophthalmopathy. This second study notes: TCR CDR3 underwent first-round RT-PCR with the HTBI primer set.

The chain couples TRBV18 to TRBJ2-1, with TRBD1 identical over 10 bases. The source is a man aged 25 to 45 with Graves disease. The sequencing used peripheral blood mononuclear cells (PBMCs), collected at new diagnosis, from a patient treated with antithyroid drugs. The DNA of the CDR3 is TGTGCCAGCTCCCCCGGGACAGGGGTGAGTAATGAGCAGTTCTTC. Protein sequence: CASSPGTGVSNEQFF.